This TCR beta chain was identified in a study of radiotherapy plus CTLA-4 blockade in lung cancer. Study as a whole: In about 20% of patients, objective responses were seen; 30% to 35% had disease control. Broader study findings: Clones of tumor-derived TCRs expanded in blood after radiotherapy plus ipilimumab.

Regarding this clone: What it recognizes is unknown.

Focal radiation plus CTLA-4 blockade with ipilimumab was administered to patients who had chemo-refractory metastatic non-small-cell lung cancer. This CDR3 region has 15 residues. V dropped 4 bases and J dropped 3; count of bases not matched to a gene: 5. CDR1 is SGHRS and CDR2 is YFSETQ in the germline V gene. Profiling relied on immunoSEQ multiplex PCR, and the TCRdb table lists in-frame clones only, not all of them. Of about 28,000 clones in the sample, 70% to 80% were seen once. The specimen comprised peripheral blood, sampled from a patient treated with radiotherapy plus ipilimumab. This clonotype was sampled from a human donor with non-small cell lung cancer who had stable disease on radiotherapy plus ipilimumab. The chain couples TRBV5-1 to TRBJ1-5, with TRBD1 matching 9 bases. The CDR3 here is CASSLGTGNNQPQHF. CDR3 nucleotides: TGCGCCAGCAGCCTGGGGACAGGGAACAATCAGCCCCAGCATTTT.